One TCR beta chain is described in this entry. The protocol was immunoSEQ multiplex PCR, while the TCRdb copy is restricted to in-frame clones and leaves out a portion. The table lists 120,000 or so clones, 95% to 96% of them singletons. CDR3 length: 15 amino acids. V lost 5 bases and J 0 bases, leaving 13 bases between the germline ends. Germline CDR1 ENHRY, CDR2 SYGVKD. This sample is drawn from a study of cytomegalovirus exposure and HLA in healthy donors. The clonotype comes from a man between 18 and 35 years old in good health and CMV-seronegative. V and J are TRBV10-3 and TRBJ1-2; D is possibly TRBD1 (6 bases). The sequencing sample was made of PBMCs. The CDR3 DNA is TGTGCCATCAGTTTCTCAGGGGTATCTAACTATGGCTACACCTTC. This codes for CAISFSGVSNYGYTF.